This entry concerns a single T cell receptor (beta chain). The antigen is undetermined. The CDR3 covers 16 residues. The germline V and J ends were trimmed by 5 bases and 0 bases, with 16 bases remaining between them. This record belongs to a study of blood T cells in healthy people across ages. Study-wide results and limits: Observed TCR beta diversity showed a strong correlation with the percentage of naive T cells as measured by flow cytometry. Observed TCR beta diversity per million T cells went down as age went up. This fall followed a roughly linear course with age.

A J-beta primer mix and a sample-barcoded 5' primer were used in a second PCR of about 7 to 12 cycles. Each CDR3 protein gets one entry after TCRdb re-called the 5' RACE reads with MiXCR. The table has around 1.1 million distinct CDR3 sequences, 30% to 40% seen once. Sequencing used blood. The sequence was collected from a man aged 18 to 30 in good health. The chain couples TRBV12-3 or TRBV12-4 to TRBJ2-5, with D perhaps TRBD1 or TRBD2 (7 bases each). The DNA for the CDR3 is TGTGCCAGCAGTAGCGGGGACAGTATGTACCAAGAGACCCAGTACTTC. It translates to CASSSGDSMYQETQYF.